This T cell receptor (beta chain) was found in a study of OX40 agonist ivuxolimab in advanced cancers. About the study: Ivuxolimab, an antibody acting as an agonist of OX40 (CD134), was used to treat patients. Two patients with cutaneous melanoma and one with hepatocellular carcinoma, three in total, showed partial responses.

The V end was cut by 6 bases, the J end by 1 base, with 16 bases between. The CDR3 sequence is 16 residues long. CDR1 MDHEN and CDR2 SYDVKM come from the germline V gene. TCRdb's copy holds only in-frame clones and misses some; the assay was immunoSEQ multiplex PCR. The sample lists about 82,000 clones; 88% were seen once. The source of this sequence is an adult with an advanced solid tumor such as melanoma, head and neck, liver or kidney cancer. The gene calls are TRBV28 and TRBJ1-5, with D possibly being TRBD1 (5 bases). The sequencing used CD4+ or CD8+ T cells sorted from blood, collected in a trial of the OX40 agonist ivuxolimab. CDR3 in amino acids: CASRAQVYRSNQPQHF. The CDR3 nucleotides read TGTGCCAGCAGAGCACAGGTTTATAGAAGCAATCAGCCCCAGCATTTT. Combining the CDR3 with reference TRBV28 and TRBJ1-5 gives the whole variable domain DVKVTQSSRYLVKRTGEKVFLECVQDMDHENMFWYRQDPGLGLRLIYFSYDVKMKEKGDIPEGYSVSREKKERFSLILESASTNQTSMYLCASRAQVYRSNQPQHFGDGTRLSIL.